This TCR beta chain was sequenced in a study of Ad26.COV2.S vaccination and SARS-CoV-2 variants. About the study: Each vaccinee took Ad26.COV2.S intramuscularly, once or twice 56 days apart. Study-wide points: Placebo and vaccine recipients had non-spike TCR breadth that was similar.

In regard to this clone: Its antigen is unidentified.

Treatment in this sample: approximately 18 received Ad26.COV2.S at low or high dose, single or two shots; 5 received placebo; per-sample allocation not given. Day 63 following the first vaccine or placebo injection was when the samples were taken. Aged 18-55 years, donor was enrolled in Boston in the early 2020s. Ad26 vector vaccine expressed Wuhan-strain SARS-CoV-2 spike. Repertoires were generated with immunoSEQ multiplex PCR, while TCRdb's copy carries only in-frame clones and drops some. The sample consists of around 450,000 clones, roughly 89% of them appearing once. CDR3 size: 13 residues. V was clipped by 6 bases and J by 3 bases, with 11 bases between them. Germline CDR1 reads SGHAT; CDR2 reads FQNNGV.

The receptor was isolated from a person between 18 and 60 years old who received the Ad26.COV2.S COVID-19 vaccine or a placebo. Here the sequenced sample was peripheral blood, taken in a trial of Ad26.COV2.S vaccine versus placebo. The rearrangement joins TRBV11-2 to TRBJ1-1; the D is unclear. CDR3 amino acids: CASSWHGDTEAFF. CDR3 nucleotides: TGTGCCAGCAGTTGGCATGGTGACACTGAAGCTTTCTTT.